Here is one T cell receptor (beta chain) with its context. It lacks a known antigen. No base qualities exist here, and no much larger clone lies one base off it. The data are from a study of T cell responses to AZD1222 COVID-19 vaccine (dated by TCRdb to 2020 to 2022). Background for the entire study: TCR sequencing was performed for roughly 240 trial participants, of whom 200 to 210 were given two doses of AZD1222 and 26 were given two doses of MenACWY control vaccine. Enrollment into the trials was organized by age into subgroups of 18-55, 56-69 and 70-plus years, and those subgroups contained 148, 28 and 57 TCR-sequenced participants, respectively.

The label giving this sample's time point can be read as: about 28 days (+/-7) after the second vaccine dose. AZD1222 recipients with second doses at about 4 weeks or about 12 weeks were pooled, because spike-specific TCR depth and breadth did not differ between schedules. Vaccinee samples came from UK trials COV001 and COV002, including a single-blind randomized controlled phase 2/3 trial of AZD1222 (ChAdOx1 nCoV-19) in healthy adults. Trial participant PBMC samples were collected at day 0 and day 28 after the second dose for TCRbeta chain sequencing. The CDR3 covers 17 residues, taking in both the cysteine and the phenylalanine. The read is trimmed to its CDR3 DNA, 51 bases read in frame from base 1. CDR1 SGHNT and CDR2 YENEEA are derived from the germline V gene. The germline V and J ends show losses of 1 base and 4 bases respectively, and no gene match explains 7 bases of the junction. The study at large found these results: Nearly half of unique spike-specific TCRs reportedly recognized epitopes outside regions mutated in the B.1.351 and B.1.1.7 variants. Vaccine-associated CD4 TCRs spanned the whole spike protein, with dominant responses in regions 160-218 and 743-854. After two AZD1222 doses, both the breadth and the depth of spike-specific TCRs were significantly higher than at day 0 and than in MenACWY recipients. The 56-69-year group was small, and its depth increase did not reach significance, likely because of low power. Because no samples from the day 14 peak response were available, repertoires could be characterized only after the peak T cell response. Conclusions about previously exposed vaccinees were limited because only a handful of AZD1222 recipients were SARS-CoV-2 seropositive at baseline. Participants were mostly white British, with more females than males. The authors suggested clonal diversity may have been underestimated.

The CDR3 regions of human TCRbeta chains were analyzed by immunosequencing. Concerning the study's data processing: Repertoire TCRs were matched against a reference library of SARS-CoV-2-specific TCRs generated with the MIRA antigen-specificity platform. Breadth was defined as the fraction of unique TCRs that were SARS-CoV-2-associated, and depth was defined as the fraction of total T cells that were SARS-CoV-2-associated. Each spike-specific TCR was assigned to its reactive spike region and to a CD4 or CD8 class using the MIRA data. Log10-transformed breadth and depth values were compared by one-way ANOVA with Sidak's multiple comparisons tests. This immuneACCESS table, as held by TCRdb, lists in-frame sequences with V and J called but not all clones. Of the missing ones, under half trace to an unresolved V gene in checked studies; the others have no known cause. The V and J calls and clone size were taken over from that table, and D and trimming were inferred from the DNA. For this sample the table gives 200,000 or so clones, of which over 85% were detected only once. The ten largest clones add up to approximately 1% of the sample.

This clonotype was sampled from an adult who received the AZD1222 COVID-19 vaccine. The chain is assembled from TRBV11-3 and TRBJ2-1, and 10 junction bases match TRBD2. The sample was peripheral blood, taken 28 days after the second AZD1222 dose. The CDR3 reads CASSLGGTSGEYNEQFF. The base sequence is TGTGCCAGCAGCTTAGGGGGAACTAGCGGGGAATACAATGAGCAGTTCTTC.